This TCR beta chain is from a study of T cells in tumors after PD-1 blockade. This CDR3 contains 13 residues. Germline lookup yields CDR1 LNHDA and CDR2 SQIVND (reference sequence). V gave up 9 bases and J gave up 0 bases, with 12 bases separating them. Assay: immunoSEQ multiplex PCR; the TCRdb copy retains only in-frame clones and omits some. The sample includes around 35,000 clones, around 73% of them seen just once. The material sequenced was PBMCs, taken after anti-PD-1 treatment. This sequence joins TRBV19 and TRBJ2-7, with D perhaps matching TRBD2 (5 bases). The source is a human donor with basal cell carcinoma. The CDR3 DNA reads as TGTGCCAGCCGGACTGGGAGCTCCTACGAGCAGTACTTC. It encodes CASRTGSSYEQYF.